This T cell receptor beta chain was sequenced for a study of blood T cell repertoires in COVID-19. The cohort comprised adults aged 18 to 89 years residing in 24 US areas. The table came from immunoSEQ multiplex PCR; TCRdb's copy has only in-frame clones and leaves some out. The data contain some 490,000 clones, less than 90% of them singletons. V shed 0 bases and J shed 5 bases, with 12 bases lying between them. CDR1 SGHRS and CDR2 YFSETQ come from the germline V gene. The CDR3 sequence is 15 residues long. Sequenced input: PBMCs or T cells enriched from blood (not recorded which). The V gene is TRBV5-1, the J gene TRBJ2-1; possibly TRBD1 for D (6 bases). The TCR was taken from a woman aged 60-70 years who had recovered from COVID-19. This CDR3 is CASSLEIRGNNEQFF. Here the CDR3 DNA reads TGCGCCAGCAGCTTGGAGATCAGGGGTAACAATGAGCAGTTCTTC.